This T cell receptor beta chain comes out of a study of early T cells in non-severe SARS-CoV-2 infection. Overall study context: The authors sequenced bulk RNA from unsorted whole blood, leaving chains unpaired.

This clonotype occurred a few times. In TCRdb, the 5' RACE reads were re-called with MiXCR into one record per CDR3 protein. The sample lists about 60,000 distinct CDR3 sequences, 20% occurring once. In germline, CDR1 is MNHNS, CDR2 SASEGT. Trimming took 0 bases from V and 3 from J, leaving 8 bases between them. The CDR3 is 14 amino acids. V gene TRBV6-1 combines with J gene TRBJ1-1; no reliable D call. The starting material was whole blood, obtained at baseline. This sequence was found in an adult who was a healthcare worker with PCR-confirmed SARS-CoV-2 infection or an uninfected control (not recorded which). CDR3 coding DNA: TGTGCCAGCAGTGAAGCGGGAGCGGACACTGAAGCTTTCTTT. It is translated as CASSEAGADTEAFF.